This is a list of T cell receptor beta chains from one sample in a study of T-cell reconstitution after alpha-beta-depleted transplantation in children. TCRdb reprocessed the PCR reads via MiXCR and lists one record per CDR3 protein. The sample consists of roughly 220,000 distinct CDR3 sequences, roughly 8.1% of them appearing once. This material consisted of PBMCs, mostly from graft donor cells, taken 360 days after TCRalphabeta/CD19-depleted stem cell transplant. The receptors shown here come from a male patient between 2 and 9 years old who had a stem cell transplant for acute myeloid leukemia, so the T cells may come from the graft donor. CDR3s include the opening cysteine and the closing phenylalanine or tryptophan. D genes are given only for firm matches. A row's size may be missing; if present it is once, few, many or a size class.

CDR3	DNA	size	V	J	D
CASSYRDSTYEQYF	TGTGCCAGCAGTTACCGGGACAGTACCTACGAGCAGTACTTC	many	TRBV6-5	TRBJ2-7	TRBD1
CASSLQGQSDTQYF	TGTGCCAGCAGCTTACAGGGACAGTCAGATACGCAGTATTTT	-	TRBV7-3	TRBJ2-3	TRBD1
CASSLIGGWGAKNIQYF	TGTGCCAGCAGCCTAATAGGAGGGTGGGGGGCCAAAAACATTCAGTACTTC	many	TRBV7-2	TRBJ2-4	-
CSARPPDQPQHF	TGCAGTGCTAGACCTCCGGATCAGCCCCAGCATTTT	many	TRBV20-1	TRBJ1-5	-
CSARERGRAYEQYF	TGCAGTGCTAGAGAGCGGGGAAGGGCCTACGAGCAGTACTTC	-	TRBV20-1	TRBJ2-7	-
CASGRTGLYNEQFF	TGTGCCAGCGGCCGGACAGGGCTCTACAATGAGCAGTTCTTC	-	TRBV12-3/TRBV12-4	TRBJ2-1	TRBD1
CASSFNGAAYEQYF	TGTGCCAGCAGCTTCAATGGAGCGGCCTACGAGCAGTACTTC	-	TRBV7-2	TRBJ2-7	-
CASSPTRDGGSGELFF	TGTGCCAGCAGTCCCACGCGGGACGGCGGGTCCGGGGAGCTGTTTTTT	few	TRBV12-3/TRBV12-4	TRBJ2-2	-
CASSPGTGYQPQHF	TGTGCCAGCAGCCCCGGGACAGGTTATCAGCCCCAGCATTTT	few	TRBV9	TRBJ1-5	TRBD1
CASSLGGVWEGGMTKNIQYF	TGTGCCAGCAGTTTAGGGGGCGTGTGGGAGGGCGGGATGACCAAAAACATTCAGTACTTC	few	TRBV28	TRBJ2-4	-
CASSLFQMAGRTDTQYF	TGTGCCAGCAGCTTATTTCAAATGGCGGGACGTACAGATACGCAGTATTTT	few	TRBV7-2	TRBJ2-3	-
CASTGIDPNTGELFF	TGTGCCAGCACAGGAATCGACCCGAACACCGGGGAGCTGTTTTTT	-	TRBV12-3/TRBV12-4	TRBJ2-2	-
CSARGLTWTGTKSYEQYF	TGCAGTGCTAGAGGGTTAACTTGGACAGGGACGAAATCCTACGAGCAGTACTTC	many	TRBV20-1	TRBJ2-7	TRBD1
CASSERGTGEAGELFF	TGTGCCAGCAGTGAAAGGGGGACAGGGGAGGCCGGGGAGCTGTTTTTT	-	TRBV2	TRBJ2-2	TRBD1
CASSALEASQYF	TGTGCCAGCAGCGCTCTAGAGGCATCGCAGTATTTT	few	TRBV7-6	TRBJ2-3	-
CASSHPGGSGANVLTF	TGCGCCAGCAGCCACCCAGGGGGCTCTGGGGCCAACGTCCTGACTTTC	many	TRBV4-1	TRBJ2-6	TRBD1
CASSLFSDEQFF	TGTGCCAGCAGTTTATTTAGCGATGAGCAGTTCTTC	few	TRBV12-3/TRBV12-4	TRBJ2-1	-
CATSSGAGGSFWETQYF	TGTGCCACCTCTTCCGGGGCTGGCGGGAGCTTTTGGGAGACCCAGTACTTC	-	TRBV27	TRBJ2-5	TRBD2
CASSLVSGVKEKLFF	TGTGCCAGCAGCTTAGTGTCCGGAGTGAAAGAAAAACTGTTTTTT	many	TRBV7-6	TRBJ1-4	-
CASSQDPSTDTQYF	TGCGCCAGCAGCCAGGACCCTAGCACAGATACGCAGTATTTT	-	TRBV5-1	TRBJ2-3	-
CASSLDTNQPQHF	TGTGCCAGCAGTCTCGACACGAATCAGCCCCAGCATTTT	-	TRBV27	TRBJ1-5	-
CASSLGGRAKNIQYF	TGTGCCAGCAGTTTGGGAGGTCGGGCCAAAAACATTCAGTACTTC	many	TRBV12-3/TRBV12-4	TRBJ2-4	-
CSARDLRGIYNSPLHF	TGCAGTGCTAGAGATCTACGGGGAATATATAATTCACCCCTCCACTTT	few	TRBV20-1	TRBJ1-6	-
CASSQGPGVVPQPQHF	TGTGCCAGCAGCCAAGGGCCAGGGGTAGTCCCTCAGCCCCAGCATTTT	few	TRBV3-1	TRBJ1-5	-
CASSINQGANTEAFF	TGTGCCAGCAGTATAAACCAGGGGGCGAACACTGAAGCTTTCTTT	few	TRBV12-3/TRBV12-4	TRBJ1-1	TRBD1
CASSLRVLDEQYF	TGCGCCAGCAGCTTGCGGGTACTGGACGAGCAGTACTTC	many	TRBV5-1	TRBJ2-7	-
CASSFVGQGSNQPQHF	TGTGCCAGCAGTTTTGTAGGACAGGGCAGCAATCAGCCCCAGCATTTT	many	TRBV28	TRBJ1-5	TRBD1
CATSAPGGPYEQYF	TGTGCCACCAGTGCACCTGGAGGACCCTACGAGCAGTACTTC	medium-sized	TRBV24-1	TRBJ2-7	-
CASSLGPGPETQYF	TGCGCCAGCAGCTTGGGACCAGGACCAGAGACCCAGTACTTC	-	TRBV5-1	TRBJ2-5	-
CASSIVPHDEQFF	TGTGCCAGCAGCATCGTCCCTCACGATGAGCAGTTCTTC	few	TRBV7-3	TRBJ2-1	-
CSVPRQGGTDTQYF	TGCAGCGTCCCCCGACAGGGTGGAACAGATACGCAGTATTTT	-	TRBV29-1	TRBJ2-3	TRBD1
CASSVARGTSSTDTQYF	TGTGCCAGCAGCGTAGCTAGAGGGACCTCTAGCACAGATACGCAGTATTTT	-	TRBV9	TRBJ2-3	-
CASSLKRAKNIQYF	TGTGCCAGCAGTTTAAAGCGGGCCAAAAACATTCAGTACTTC	-	TRBV12-3/TRBV12-4	TRBJ2-4	-
CASSQMVYSTEAFF	TGTGCCAGCAGCCAGATGGTGTATAGCACTGAAGCTTTCTTT	many	TRBV3-1	TRBJ1-1	-
CASSPTAGTYNEQFF	TGCGCCAGCAGCCCGACTGCGGGGACCTACAATGAGCAGTTCTTC	many	TRBV5-1	TRBJ2-1	-
CASSLIVGEQFF	TGTGCCAGCAGCCTCATAGTGGGTGAGCAGTTCTTC	many	TRBV7-8	TRBJ2-1	-
CASGGNEQFF	TGTGCCAGTGGAGGGAATGAGCAGTTCTTC	many	TRBV19	TRBJ2-1	-
CSAQRATSSRETQYF	TGCAGTGCCCAAAGAGCGACTAGCTCTAGAGAGACCCAGTACTTC	many	TRBV20-1	TRBJ2-5	TRBD2
CASSEGQGSQETQYF	TGTGCCAGCAGTGAGGGTCAGGGCTCTCAAGAGACCCAGTACTTC	few	TRBV25-1	TRBJ2-5	-